This T cell receptor (beta chain) was identified in a study of cytomegalovirus exposure and HLA in healthy donors. Remarks on this clone: What it binds is not known.

The germline CDR1 and CDR2 sequences are SGHVS and FNYEAQ. V dropped 5 bases and J dropped 1 base, with 13 bases sitting between them. This CDR3 region has 15 residues. Use of 60 Vbeta and 13 Jbeta primers characterized the PCR. Here immunoSEQ multiplex PCR was the method, and the copy in TCRdb shows in-frame clones only, minus some. The sample contains about 150,000 clones, roughly 82% of which appear only once. Study-level results: Some V segments (TRBV6-2 and TRBV6-3 among them) were excluded as indistinguishable. A list of 150 to 200 TCR beta chains associated with cytomegalovirus was given.

What was sequenced was PBMCs. The sequence was collected from a woman in her fifties or sixties in good health and CMV-seropositive. The rearrangement joins TRBV7-6 to TRBJ2-3; the D gene is possibly TRBD2 (6 bases). As DNA, the CDR3 is TGTGCCAGCAGCCCTATAACGGGGGGCACAGATACGCAGTATTTT. Amino acids: CASSPITGGTDTQYF. Filled out from reference TRBV7-6 and TRBJ2-3, the complete variable domain reads GAGVSQSPRYKVTKRGQDVALRCDPISGHVSLYWYRQALGQGPEFLTYFNYEAQQDKSGLPNDRFSAERPEGSISTLTIQRTEQRDSAMYRCASSPITGGTDTQYFGPGTRLTVL.